This T cell receptor beta chain was captured in a study of T cells in Graves' hyperthyroidism and ophthalmopathy. Overall study context: Once the initial diagnosis was made, peripheral blood was obtained before any treatment.

Amplification of TCR beta CDR3 regions was performed using RNA transcripts as template. An initial round of RT-PCR targeting the TCR CDR3 relied on the HTBI primer set. TCRdb reprocessed the multiplex PCR reads via MiXCR and lists one record per CDR3 protein. The sample gives about 320,000 distinct CDR3 sequences, approximately 15% of which show up once; 33% is in the top ten. Only a few counts were recorded for this clonotype. This CDR3 has 15 amino acids. Germline values: CDR1 MNHEY, CDR2 SMNVEV (reference sequence). The trim removed 6 bases at V and 6 bases at J, leaving 12 bases unmatched. The sequencing sample was made of blood. The J gene is TRBJ2-7, the V gene TRBV27; TRBD1 agrees at 9 bases. The sequence was collected from a man younger than 40 with Graves' hyperthyroidism. CDR3 DNA: TGTGCCAGCAGGATAGGAGACAGGGGGGATCGCGAGCAGTACTTC. It specifies CASRIGDRGDREQYF.